The entry that follows covers one T cell receptor (beta chain) sequence. The source of the sample is a study of cytomegalovirus exposure and HLA in healthy donors. The PCR contained 60 Vbeta and 13 Jbeta primers. The assay was immunoSEQ multiplex PCR, and TCRdb's table has in-frame clones only and misses some. In the table there are about 130,000 clones, approximately 68% of which are singletons. The source of this sequence is a man aged 25 to 40 in good health and CMV-seropositive. The specimen was PBMCs.

The CDR3 nucleotides read TGTGCCAGCTCTTTGGACAGCCGTGGCTACACCTTC. Residues: CASSLDSRGYTF. The V call is TRBV18, the J call TRBJ1-2; D is possibly TRBD1 (6 bases). Germline loops: CDR1 KGHSH, CDR2 LQKENI. This CDR3 contains 12 residues. V lost 6 bases to trimming and J lost 7 bases, with 12 bases between them.